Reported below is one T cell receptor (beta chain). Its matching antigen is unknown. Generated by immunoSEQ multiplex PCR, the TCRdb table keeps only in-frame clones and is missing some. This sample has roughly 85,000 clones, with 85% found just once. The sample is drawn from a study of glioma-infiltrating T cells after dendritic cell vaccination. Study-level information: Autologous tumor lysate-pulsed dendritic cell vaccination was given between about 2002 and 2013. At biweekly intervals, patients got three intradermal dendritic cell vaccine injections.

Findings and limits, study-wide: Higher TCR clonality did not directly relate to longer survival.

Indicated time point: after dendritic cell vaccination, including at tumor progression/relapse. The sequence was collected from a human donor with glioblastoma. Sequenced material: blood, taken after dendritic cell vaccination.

CDR3 loop: CASSGSRGKMESPLHF. Written as DNA, the CDR3 is TGTGCCAGCAGTGGTAGTCGGGGTAAAATGGAATCACCCCTCCACTTT. The V and J genes are TRBV25-1 and TRBJ1-6; D is undetermined. This CDR3 comprises 16 residues. The V and J ends lost 4 bases and 10 bases respectively, with 20 bases between them. CDR1 and CDR2 (germline): MGHDK, SYGVNS.